The present T cell receptor (beta chain) was sequenced within a study of T cells after yellow fever vaccination. Points from the study as a whole: Of the clonotypes, a small share occurred in both CD4 and CD8 compartments. The booster response re-showed most primary clones: more than 95% CD4, more than 80% CD8.

This clonotype appeared a few times. Its antigen is still unknown. TCRdb recomputed calls from the 5' RACE reads with MiXCR, one row per CDR3 protein. The top ten hold about a sixth of the sample, which has around 500,000 distinct CDR3 sequences, less than 25% seen once. Germline-derived CDR1 and CDR2 are SGHTA and FQGTGA. Trimming removed 5 bases from V and 5 bases from J, with 12 bases in between. This CDR3 is 13 amino acids long. The origin of this receptor is a young man who received the YFV17D yellow fever vaccine. The specimen comprised PBMCs, sampled approximately 22 days after the first yellow fever vaccination. The chain has TRBV7-3 and TRBJ2-5; D may match TRBD1 or TRBD2 (7 bases each). The CDR3 here is CASSRQGGETQYF. Written as DNA, the CDR3 is TGTGCCAGCAGCCGCCAGGGGGGGGAGACCCAGTACTTC.